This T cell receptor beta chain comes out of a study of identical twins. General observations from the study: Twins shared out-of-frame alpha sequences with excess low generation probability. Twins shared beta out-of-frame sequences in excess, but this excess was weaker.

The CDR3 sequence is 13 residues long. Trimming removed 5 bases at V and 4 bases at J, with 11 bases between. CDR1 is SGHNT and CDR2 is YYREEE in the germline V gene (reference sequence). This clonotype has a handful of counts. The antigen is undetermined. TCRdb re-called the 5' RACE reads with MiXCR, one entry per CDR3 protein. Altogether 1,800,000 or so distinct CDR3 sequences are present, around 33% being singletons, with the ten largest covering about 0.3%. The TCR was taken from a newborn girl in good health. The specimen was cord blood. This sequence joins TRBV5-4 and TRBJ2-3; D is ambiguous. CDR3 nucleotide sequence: TGTGCCAGCAGACCTCCAGAATCAGATACGCAGTATTTT. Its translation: CASRPPESDTQYF.